This entry describes one T cell receptor (beta chain). Its antigen remains unidentified. The data were taken from a study of cytotoxic CD8 clonotypes in ibrutinib-treated CLL. Study-wide points: Clonality showed a rise at ibrutinib response that reversed toward baseline at progression.

With sequencing, the targeted depth ranged from 1 in 200,000 to 1 in 1 million T cells. TCRdb's table, derived via immunoSEQ multiplex PCR, lists solely in-frame clones and lacks some. The table shows about 84,000 clones, with around 84% occurring only once. This material consisted of PBMCs, taken before ibrutinib treatment. This TCR derives from a human donor with chronic lymphocytic leukemia.

The CDR3 spells CASSPTGTGNEKLFF. The CDR3 DNA sequence: TGTGCCAGCAGCCCCACCGGGACAGGGAATGAAAAACTGTTTTTT. J is TRBJ1-4 and V is TRBV7-9; 9 nucleotides align to TRBD1. This CDR3 is 15 amino acids long. Losses at the gene ends were 5 bases for V and 5 bases for J; bases not matched to a gene: 6. Germline assignment: CDR1 SEHNR and CDR2 FQNEAQ (reference sequence).